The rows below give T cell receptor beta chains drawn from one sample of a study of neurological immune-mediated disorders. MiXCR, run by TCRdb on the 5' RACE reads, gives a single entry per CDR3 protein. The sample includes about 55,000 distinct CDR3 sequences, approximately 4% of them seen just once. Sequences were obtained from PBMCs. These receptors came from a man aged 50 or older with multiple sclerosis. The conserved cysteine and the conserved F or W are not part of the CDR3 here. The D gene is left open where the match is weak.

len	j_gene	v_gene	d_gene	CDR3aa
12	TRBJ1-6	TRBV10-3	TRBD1	AIRGQGRDSPLH
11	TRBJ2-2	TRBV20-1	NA	SARDQGTGELF
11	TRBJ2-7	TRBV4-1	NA	ASSQEGMDEQY
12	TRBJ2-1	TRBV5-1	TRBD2	ASSIQRGGNEQF
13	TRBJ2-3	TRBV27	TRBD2	ASLGGRGSTDTQY
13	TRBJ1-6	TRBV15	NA	ATSYSGTLNSPLH
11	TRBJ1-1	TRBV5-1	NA	ASSLEDSIEAF
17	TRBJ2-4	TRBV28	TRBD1	ASSPGTGRGASGKNIQY
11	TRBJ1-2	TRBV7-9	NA	ASCQQGYYGYT
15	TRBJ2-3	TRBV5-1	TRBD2	ASSLALAGWGTDTQY
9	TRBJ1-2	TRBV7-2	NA	ASTSGYGYT
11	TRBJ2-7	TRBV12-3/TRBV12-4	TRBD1	ASSQRTGPEQY
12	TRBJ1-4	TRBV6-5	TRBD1	ASSYGDRKGKLF
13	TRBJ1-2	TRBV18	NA	ASSPPKKGNYGYT
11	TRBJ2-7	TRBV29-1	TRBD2	SVELAGRNEQY
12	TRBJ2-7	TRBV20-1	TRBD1	SAVDRGSSYEQY
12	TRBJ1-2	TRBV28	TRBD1	ASSPGTGDYGYT
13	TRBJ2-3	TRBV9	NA	ASSVGPRFTDTQY